This T cell receptor beta chain came from a study of blood T cell repertoires in COVID-19. Study as a whole: The United States, Italy and Spain were the sources of the acute and convalescent COVID-19 samples.

V shed 5 bases, J shed 6 bases, and the junction held 7 bases outside the gene matches. The V gene's germline CDR1 is SGHTA and CDR2 FQGNSA. This CDR3 is built from 13 residues. Enrolled during active infection, Seattle patients were then followed longitudinally. Clones were read by immunoSEQ multiplex PCR, and TCRdb kept only the in-frame ones, dropping some. Among about 170,000 clones, approximately 81% were seen once, and the ten largest hold 14%. The sequenced sample consisted of peripheral blood. The V and J genes are TRBV7-2 and TRBJ2-7, with 7 bases aligning to TRBD1. The clonotype was recovered from a woman aged 70-85 years with COVID-19, enrolled during active disease. CDR3 region: CASSNVQGTEQYF. In DNA form, the CDR3 reads TGTGCCAGCAGCAATGTACAGGGGACCGAGCAGTACTTC.